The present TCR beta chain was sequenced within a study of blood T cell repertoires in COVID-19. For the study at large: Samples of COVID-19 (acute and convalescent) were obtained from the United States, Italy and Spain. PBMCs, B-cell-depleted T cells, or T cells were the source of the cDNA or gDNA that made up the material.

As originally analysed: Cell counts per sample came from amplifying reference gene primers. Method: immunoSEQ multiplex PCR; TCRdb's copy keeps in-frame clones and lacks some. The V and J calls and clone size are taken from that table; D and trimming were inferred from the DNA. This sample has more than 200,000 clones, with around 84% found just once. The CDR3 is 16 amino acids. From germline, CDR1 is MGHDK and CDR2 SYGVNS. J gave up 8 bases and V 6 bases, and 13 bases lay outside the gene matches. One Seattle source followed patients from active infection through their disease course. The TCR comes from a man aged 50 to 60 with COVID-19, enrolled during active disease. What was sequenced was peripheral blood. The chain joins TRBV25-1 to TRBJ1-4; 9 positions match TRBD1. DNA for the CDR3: TGTGCCAGCAGGAGTTCGATGGACAGGGGCGGCGAAAAACTGTTTTTT. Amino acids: CASRSSMDRGGEKLFF.